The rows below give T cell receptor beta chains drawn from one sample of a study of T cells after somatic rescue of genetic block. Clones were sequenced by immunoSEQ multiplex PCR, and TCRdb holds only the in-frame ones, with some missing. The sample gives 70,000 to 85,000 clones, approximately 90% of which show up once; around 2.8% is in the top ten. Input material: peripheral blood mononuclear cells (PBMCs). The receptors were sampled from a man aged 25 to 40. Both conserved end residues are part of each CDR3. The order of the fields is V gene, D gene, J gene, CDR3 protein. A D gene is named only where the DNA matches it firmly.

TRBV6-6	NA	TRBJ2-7	CASSYGQSYEQYF
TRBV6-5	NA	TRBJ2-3	CASSRGTTDTQYF
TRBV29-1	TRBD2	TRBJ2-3	CSVAGLERGGTDTQYF
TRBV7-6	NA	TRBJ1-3	CASSLRPLSGNTIYF
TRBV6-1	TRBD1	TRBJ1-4	CASSEGTGSEKLFF
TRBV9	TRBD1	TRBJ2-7	CASSEGTDSYEQYF
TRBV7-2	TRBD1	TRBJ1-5	CASSSTGVQPQHF
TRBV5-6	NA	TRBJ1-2	CASSPTGRRGYTF
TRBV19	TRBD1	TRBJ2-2	CASSMGTGSTGELFF
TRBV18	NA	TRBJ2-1	CASSPGGANEQFF
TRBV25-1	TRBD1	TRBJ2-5	CVSSEPHRDSQETQYF
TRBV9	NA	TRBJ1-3	CASSVGDLSGNTIYF
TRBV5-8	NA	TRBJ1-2	CASSWGRDGGLYTF
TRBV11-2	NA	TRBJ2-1	CASSLGASRRGQFF
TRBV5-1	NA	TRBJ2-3	CASSLGAWGSTDTQYF
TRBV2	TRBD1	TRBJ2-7	CASSEGGDRVYEQYF
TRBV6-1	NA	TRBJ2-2	CASRQGTGELFF
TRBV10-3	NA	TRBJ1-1	CAIRQDLNTEAFF
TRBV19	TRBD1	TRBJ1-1	CASSIGDRVGTEAFF
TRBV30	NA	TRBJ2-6	CAWRKQGAAGANVLTF
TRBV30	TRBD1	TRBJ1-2	CAWSVVDRDGYTF
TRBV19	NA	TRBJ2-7	CASSIDRVRAYEQYF
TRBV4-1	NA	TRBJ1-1	CASSQRGLGTTANTEAFF
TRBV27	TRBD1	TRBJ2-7	CASSLATGGTGEQYF
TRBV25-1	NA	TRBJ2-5	CASSEYAGAETQYF
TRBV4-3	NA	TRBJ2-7	CASSQESREDYEQYF
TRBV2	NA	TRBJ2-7	CASSEGDRVSYEQYF
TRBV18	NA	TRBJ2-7	CASSPTTVPSYEQYF
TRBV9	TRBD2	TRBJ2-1	CASSVGLAGANEQFF
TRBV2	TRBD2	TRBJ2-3	CASSGPRTSGSTDTQYF
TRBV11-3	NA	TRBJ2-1	CASSLDDSATSRSYNEQFF
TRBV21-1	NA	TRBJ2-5	CASSGRGLAGVQETQYF
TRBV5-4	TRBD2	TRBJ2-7	CASSLGLAGGLVEQYF
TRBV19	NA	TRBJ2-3	CASAAVARTDTQYF
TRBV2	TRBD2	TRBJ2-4	CASSLERGWENIQYF
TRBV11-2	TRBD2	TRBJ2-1	CASSRGTSGYNEQFF
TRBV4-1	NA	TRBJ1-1	CASSQDRGTEAFF
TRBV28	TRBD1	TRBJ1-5	CASTEDRGYQPQHF
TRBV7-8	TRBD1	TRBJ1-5	CASSVGTGRNQPQHF